Given below is one T cell receptor (beta chain) in context. Its antigen remains unidentified. This specimen belongs to a study of vaccination effects on CD4 cells after COVID-19. Overall study: Samples gathered post-vaccine arrived a median of 72 days past the second dose. Overall study findings and caveats: The vaccine-induced clones of healthy vaccinees included only 1 of 255 that cross-reacted with common cold coronaviruses.

This CDR3 has 12 residues. The V end lost 4 bases, the J end lost 7 bases, and 9 bases lay between the germline ends. In germline, CDR1 is SGHNT, CDR2 YYREEE (reference sequence). Before sequencing, viral peptide pools were used by the ViraFEST assay to expand antigen-specific CD4+ T cells. After roughly 10 days in culture, the CD4+ T cells were isolated. Of the BNT162b2 and mRNA-1273 vaccines, participants received two doses of one or the other. None of these healthy vaccinees had been infected with SARS-CoV-2 before vaccination. Cultivation was performed at approximately 2.1 million PBMC per well with roughly 10 IU/ml IL-2 and 10 ug/ml peptides added. The data were produced by immunoSEQ multiplex PCR, yet TCRdb's version contains in-frame clones alone and is incomplete. The repertoire consists of about 32,000 clones, with 65% to 75% occurring once and the leading ten covering roughly an eighth.

This clonotype was sampled from a human donor who received a COVID-19 vaccine. The chain combines TRBV5-4 with TRBJ2-1; D call uncertain. The material was CD4+ T cells from PBMCs cultured with HCoV-229E spike peptides, obtained after COVID-19 vaccination. The CDR3 DNA follows: TGTGCCAGCAGCACTCCGGAGAATGAGCAGTTCTTC. As protein: CASSTPENEQFF.